Below are 17 T cell receptor beta chains sequenced from a single sample in a study of blood T cell repertoires in COVID-19. TCRdb's copy holds only in-frame clones and misses some; the assay was immunoSEQ multiplex PCR. This sample has fewer than 60,000 clones, with roughly 90% found just once. The sequenced sample was peripheral blood. Receptor source: a human donor in a cohort sampled during active COVID-19.

This chain links TRBV28 with TRBJ1-4; no firm D call. This CDR3 is built from 13 residues. Trimming removed 8 bases from V and 8 bases from J, with 15 bases in between. Germline loops: CDR1 MDHEN, CDR2 SYDVKM. This CDR3 reads CASQGGMWEKLFF. The DNA for the CDR3 is TGTGCCAGCCAAGGAGGAATGTGGGAAAAACTGTTTTTT.

J is TRBJ1-5 and V is TRBV30; 9 nucleotides line up with TRBD1. CDR1 and CDR2 (germline): GTSNPN, SVGIG (reference sequence). The CDR3 is made up of 12 amino acids. The J segment lost 4 bases and the V segment lost 5 bases, leaving 0 bases of the junction unmatched. The CDR3 region has the DNA TGTGCCTGGGACAGGGGGAATCAGCCCCAGCATTTT. It encodes CAWDRGNQPQHF.

The rearrangement joins TRBV5-6 to TRBJ2-6, with 8 bases identical to TRBD1. J lost 0 bases, V lost 4 bases, and 3 bases had no gene match. Germline CDR1 reads SGHDT; CDR2 reads YYEEEE. There are 16 residues in the CDR3. The CDR3 reads CASSEGQASGANVLTF. DNA of the CDR3: TGTGCCAGCAGCGAGGGACAGGCCTCTGGGGCCAACGTCCTGACTTTC. The variable domain in full, completed from reference TRBV5-6 and TRBJ2-6, reads DAGVTQSPTHLIKTRGQQVTLRCSPKSGHDTVSWYQQALGQGPQFIFQYYEEEERQRGNFPDRFSGHQFPNYSSELNVNALLLGDSALYLCASSEGQASGANVLTFGAGSRLTVL.

The chain employs TRBV11-2 and TRBJ2-1; 10 bases agree with TRBD2. The germline gives CDR1 SGHAT, CDR2 FQNNGV. The CDR3 runs to 15 residues. Losses at the gene ends were 5 bases for V and 9 bases for J; bases not matched to a gene: 10. CDR3 DNA sequence: TGTGCCAGCAGCGAAGCGGCTAGCGGGAGCGGTGAGCAGTTCTTC. Amino acid sequence: CASSEAASGSGEQFF.

The J gene is TRBJ1-5, the V gene TRBV6-2 or TRBV6-3, with a tentative D call TRBD1 (6 bases). Germline V gene data show CDR1 as MNHEY and CDR2 as SVGEGT. The CDR3 consists of 17 residues. V lost 3 bases, J lost 3 bases, and 18 bases lay in between. CDR3 sequence (DNA): TGTGCCAGCAGTTATAGCGGGGCCAGGGGAAACAATCAGCCCCAGCATTTT. Encoded protein: CASSYSGARGNNQPQHF.

The V call is TRBV11-3, the J call TRBJ2-7, with 14 positions matching TRBD2. The CDR3 runs to 15 residues. The J segment lost 7 bases and the V segment lost 5 bases, leaving 7 bases of the junction unmatched. Germline V CDR1 and CDR2: SGHNT, YENEEA. In DNA form, the CDR3 reads TGTGCCAGCAGCCGGGGACTAGCGGGAGTCCTTGAGCAGTACGTC. Amino acid sequence: CASSRGLAGVLEQYV.

V gene TRBV6-5 combines with J gene TRBJ1-2; TRBD1 matches 8 bases. The CDR3 spans 13 residues. V lost 5 bases to trimming and J lost 7 bases; unmatched junction nucleotides: 6. Germline V gives CDR1 MNHEY, CDR2 SVGAGI. CDR3 loop: CASSKVDRGGYTF. The CDR3 DNA is TGTGCCAGCAGTAAGGTCGACAGGGGTGGCTACACCTTC.

The J gene is TRBJ1-1, the V gene TRBV4-1; D perhaps matches TRBD1 (6 bases). There are 15 residues in the CDR3. Germline CDR1 MGHRA, CDR2 YSYEKL. Trimming pared 3 bases from V and 3 bases from J, leaving 14 bases between. The CDR3 nucleotides are TGCGCCAGCAGCCAGCCCACCAGGGGTCACACTGAAGCTTTCTTT. This codes for CASSQPTRGHTEAFF.

This chain joins TRBV28 and TRBJ1-5, with a possible D match to TRBD1 (6 bases). The CDR3 length is 16 residues. The germline V and J ends were trimmed by 5 bases and 4 bases, with 18 bases remaining between them. CDR1 and CDR2 from the germline V gene are MDHEN and SYDVKM. The CDR3 sequence is CASSPFMAGANQPQHF. The CDR3 DNA follows: TGTGCCAGCAGTCCCTTTATGGCAGGGGCTAATCAGCCCCAGCATTTT.

A single count supports this clone. The rearrangement uses TRBV29-1 and TRBJ2-3; the D gene is possibly TRBD2 (6 bases). Per germline, CDR1 SQVTM and CDR2 ANQGSEA. V was cut by 3 bases and J by 0 bases, with 13 bases left in between. The CDR3 is 15 amino acids. CDR3: CSVDGTPTSTDTQYF. CDR3 bases: TGCAGCGTTGACGGGACTCCTACCAGCACAGATACGCAGTATTTT.

The chain joins TRBV24-1 to TRBJ2-1; 8 nucleotides align to TRBD1. Unmatched junction bases numbered 2, after V lost 1 base and J lost 1 base. Germline CDR1 is KGHDR and CDR2 is SFDVKD. The CDR3 is 16 residues long. Here the CDR3 DNA reads TGTGCCACCAGTGATTTTGGACAGGGTTCCTACAATGAGCAGTTCTTC. This codes for CATSDFGQGSYNEQFF.

The rearrangement joins TRBV11-3 to TRBJ1-1; D call uncertain. CDR1 SGHNT and CDR2 YENEEA come from the germline V gene. The length of the CDR3 is 12 residues. Trimming pared 5 bases from V and 5 bases from J, leaving 9 bases between. The CDR3, as DNA: TGTGCCAGCAGCCGAACCGGGACTGAAGCTTTCTTT. It yields the protein CASSRTGTEAFF.

The V gene is TRBV19, the J gene TRBJ1-2; D gene unclear. The V and J ends lost 5 bases and 4 bases respectively, with 8 bases between them. This CDR3 has 12 amino acids. Germline values: CDR1 LNHDA, CDR2 SQIVND (reference sequence). This CDR3 is CASSPSGYGYTF. CDR3 coding DNA: TGTGCCAGTAGTCCATCGGGCTATGGCTACACCTTC.

V is TRBV12-3 or TRBV12-4 and J is TRBJ2-7; D remains unclear. Trimming cost V 1 base and J 0 bases, with 4 bases left between them. The CDR3 has 13 residues. As DNA, the CDR3 is TGTGCCAGCAGTTTAGGCGACTCCTACGAGCAGTACTTC. Its protein product is CASSLGDSYEQYF.

The gene calls are TRBV19 and TRBJ1-1, with TRBD1 matching 7 bases. The V and J ends lost 4 bases and 2 bases, in that order; junction bases with no gene match: 7. Per the germline V gene, CDR1 is LNHDA and CDR2 is SQIVND (reference sequence). The CDR3 has 15 residues. The CDR3 reads CASSTRQGRNTEAFF. The CDR3 DNA is TGTGCCAGTAGTACCCGACAGGGAAGAAACACTGAAGCTTTCTTT.

This chain uses TRBV27 with TRBJ1-2, with TRBD1 matching over 9 bases. Germline lookup yields CDR1 MNHEY and CDR2 SMNVEV (reference sequence). The CDR3 is 15 amino acids. J gave up 4 bases and V 6 bases, and 9 bases lay outside the gene matches. CDR3 amino acids: CASSASLGQGYGYTF. The CDR3 DNA is TGTGCCAGCAGCGCCTCGTTGGGACAGGGCTATGGCTACACCTTC.

The chain is built from TRBV28 and TRBJ1-1; TRBD1 aligns across 9 bases. V lost 6 bases to trimming and J lost 5 bases; unmatched junction nucleotides: 19. Germline V gene sequence: CDR1 MDHEN, CDR2 SYDVKM. The length of the CDR3 is 18 residues. The CDR3 here is CASSEPPGTGRSWTEAFF. In nucleotides, the CDR3 is TGTGCCAGCAGCGAACCCCCCGGGACAGGGCGGAGTTGGACTGAAGCTTTCTTT.